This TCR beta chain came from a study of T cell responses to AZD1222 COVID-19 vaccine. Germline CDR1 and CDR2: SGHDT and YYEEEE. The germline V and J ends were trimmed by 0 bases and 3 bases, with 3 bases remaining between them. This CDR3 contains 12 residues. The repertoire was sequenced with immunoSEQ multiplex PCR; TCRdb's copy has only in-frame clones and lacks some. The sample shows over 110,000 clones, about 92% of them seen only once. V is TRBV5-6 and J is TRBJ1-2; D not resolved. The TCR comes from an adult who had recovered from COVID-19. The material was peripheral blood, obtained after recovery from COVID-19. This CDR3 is CASSLEDYGYTF. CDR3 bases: TGTGCCAGCAGCTTGGAGGACTATGGCTACACCTTC.